The rows below give T cell receptor beta chains drawn from one sample of a study of blood T cell repertoires in COVID-19. Repertoires were generated with immunoSEQ multiplex PCR, while TCRdb's copy carries only in-frame clones and drops some. The top ten clones hold approximately 9.3% of a sample with around 430,000 clones, just under 90% of them seen once. The sample comprised PBMCs or T cells enriched from blood (not recorded which). The receptors here all came from a woman aged 45-65 years who had recovered from COVID-19. Both conserved end residues are part of each CDR3. A D gene is named only where the DNA matches it firmly. Clone size is given for some rows only: seen once, a few or many times, or a class if the clone is expanded.

abundance	v_gene	j_gene	d_gene	len	CDR3nt	CDR3aa
NA	TRBV30	TRBJ2-3	NA	13	TGTGCCTGGAGTGTATTCAACACAGATACGCAGTATTTT	CAWSVFNTDTQYF
once	TRBV3-1/TRBV3-2	TRBJ1-3	NA	17	TGTGCCAGCAGCCAAGAACATTCGACTGAAAATGGAAACACCATATATTTT	CASSQEHSTENGNTIYF
few	TRBV7-2	TRBJ1-6	NA	15	TGTGCCAGCAGTCTACACATAGCTGGAAATTCACCCCTCCACTTT	CASSLHIAGNSPLHF
once	TRBV2	TRBJ1-5	TRBD1	19	TGTGCCAGCAGTTCCCCTCGGGACAGGGGGTATTTGGGCAATCAGCCCCAGCATTTT	CASSSPRDRGYLGNQPQHF
NA	TRBV5-1	TRBJ1-5	TRBD1	15	TGCGCCAGCAGCTTGGGGACAGGATCGGCGCAGCCCCAGCATTTT	CASSLGTGSAQPQHF
NA	TRBV5-5	TRBJ1-2	NA	14	TGTGCCAGCAGCCGGGACTGGTCTAACTATGGCTACACCTTC	CASSRDWSNYGYTF
NA	TRBV15	TRBJ2-3	NA	13	TGTGCCACCAGCAGAGCAGGGTCAGATACGCAGTATTTT	CATSRAGSDTQYF
once	TRBV7-8	TRBJ2-5	TRBD2	14	TGTGCCAGCAGCTTAGCGCGACTAGCTGAGACCCAGTACTTC	CASSLARLAETQYF
NA	TRBV7-2	TRBJ1-3	TRBD1	15	TGTGCCAGCAGCCTACAGGGGAGTGTTGGAAACACCATATATTTT	CASSLQGSVGNTIYF
NA	TRBV7-6	TRBJ1-1	NA	18	TGTGCCAGCAGCCACAGCAGGACAGTCTTTGTCCAGAACACTGAAGCTTTCTTT	CASSHSRTVFVQNTEAFF
NA	TRBV11-2	TRBJ1-1	NA	15	TGTGCCAGCAGCTTAGTTACAGTGCCCAACACTGAAGCTTTCTTT	CASSLVTVPNTEAFF
NA	TRBV11-2	TRBJ1-6	TRBD1	15	TGTGCCAGCAGCTTAGAATCGACAGGGGTATCACCCCTCCACTTT	CASSLESTGVSPLHF
NA	TRBV2	TRBJ1-5	TRBD1	14	TGTGCCAGCACCCCGCGACAGGGGCTCCAGCCCCAGCATTTT	CASTPRQGLQPQHF
NA	TRBV9	TRBJ2-1	TRBD2	17	TGTGCCAGCAGCGTAGAAGGGAGCGGGGGGGCCTGGAATGAGCAGTTCTTC	CASSVEGSGGAWNEQFF
NA	TRBV14	TRBJ2-7	TRBD1	15	TGTGCCAGCAGCCAGGGACAGGGGGCGACCTACGAGCAGTACTTC	CASSQGQGATYEQYF
NA	TRBV20-1	TRBJ2-7	TRBD1	11	TGCAGTGCTGGACAGGGCTACGAGCAGTACTTC	CSAGQGYEQYF
NA	TRBV5-5	TRBJ1-2	NA	13	TGTGCCAGCAGCTTGACGACAGTCTATGGCTACACCTTC	CASSLTTVYGYTF
NA	TRBV10-3	TRBJ1-1	NA	17	TGTGCCATCAGTGCAGCCCGCGGGGGAGACGGGAACACTGAAGCTTTCTTT	CAISAARGGDGNTEAFF
NA	TRBV2	TRBJ2-5	NA	15	TGTGCCAGCATGGGTGGATTAGGGGGATTAGAGACCCAGTACTTC	CASMGGLGGLETQYF
NA	TRBV30	TRBJ2-1	NA	14	TGTGCCTGGAGTAGTGGGGGGGCGTCCAATGAGCAGTTCTTC	CAWSSGGASNEQFF
NA	TRBV6-5	TRBJ2-1	NA	15	TGTGCCAGCAGAGGTAGCGCTTACTCCTACAATGAGCAGTTCTTC	CASRGSAYSYNEQFF
NA	TRBV6-2/TRBV6-3	TRBJ1-5	NA	14	TGTGCCAGCAGTAGGGAGAGGGGAGGCCAGCCCCAGCATTTT	CASSRERGGQPQHF
NA	TRBV6-5	TRBJ1-1	NA	10	TGTGCCAGCAGAACGGGTTTCGCTTTCTTT	CASRTGFAFF
NA	TRBV5-1	TRBJ1-1	TRBD1	16	TGCGCCAGCAGCCCGCGGACAGGGAGTGTTGGCACTGAAGCTTTCTTT	CASSPRTGSVGTEAFF
NA	TRBV5-1	TRBJ2-1	NA	9	TGCGCCAGCAGTAGTGAGCAGTTCTTC	CASSSEQFF
NA	TRBV18	TRBJ1-4	NA	14	TGTGCCAGCTCACCAACGGGTACTAATGAAAAACTGTTTTTT	CASSPTGTNEKLFF
once	TRBV9	TRBJ2-1	NA	16	TGTGCCAGCAGCAACCCGGAGGGACTGAGCCGAAGTGAGCAGTTCTTC	CASSNPEGLSRSEQFF
NA	TRBV29-1	TRBJ1-1	NA	10	TGCAGCGCCCAGGACACCGAAGCTTTCTTT	CSAQDTEAFF
NA	TRBV6-5	TRBJ1-2	NA	14	TGTGCCAGCAGTTCGGGACACGGCAAGTATGGCTACACCTTC	CASSSGHGKYGYTF
NA	TRBV7-2	TRBJ1-1	NA	14	TGTGCCAGCAGCCCCCACGGGGGGCGGGCTGAAGCTTTCTTT	CASSPHGGRAEAFF
once	TRBV7-9	TRBJ2-2	NA	12	TGTGCCAGCAGCTTATCGGGCGGGGAGCTGTTTTTT	CASSLSGGELFF
NA	TRBV4-1	TRBJ2-1	TRBD2	20	TGCGCCAGCAGCCAAGGCCCGGGGGGGGAGTTGATCCGCTCCTACAATGAGCAGTTCTTC	CASSQGPGGELIRSYNEQFF
NA	TRBV7-6	TRBJ2-1	TRBD2	16	TGTGCCAGCAGCCTCACTAGCGGGGGTACCTCCAATGAGCAGTTCTTC	CASSLTSGGTSNEQFF
NA	TRBV28	TRBJ1-5	TRBD1	14	TGTGCCAGCAGTTGGGGACAGGGAGTTCAGCCCCAGCATTTT	CASSWGQGVQPQHF
NA	TRBV5-1	TRBJ2-1	NA	15	TGCGCCAGCAGCTTGGAGGGGGTCTCCTACAATGAGCAGTTCTTC	CASSLEGVSYNEQFF
NA	TRBV19	TRBJ1-2	TRBD1	13	TGTGCCAGTAGACCACAGGGGATTTATGGCTACACCTTC	CASRPQGIYGYTF